This T cell receptor (beta chain) originates from a study of CD8 T cells in ankylosing spondylitis. Study-wide results and caveats: Earlier literature documents some of the motif variants in reactive arthritis synovial fluid and blood. Eight highly homologous variants formed a TCR beta motif that appeared characteristic of ankylosing spondylitis blood. Significant enrichment of disease-linked clones was reported in matched ankylosing spondylitis synovial fluid.

V lost 4 bases, J lost 5 bases, and 9 bases stayed unmatched. This CDR3 contains 15 residues. Making the TCR beta libraries involved quantitative 5'-RACE with molecular barcodes. TCRdb processed the 5' RACE reads anew with MiXCR; each CDR3 protein has one entry. This table has 500,000 to 650,000 distinct CDR3 sequences, about 5.7% appearing once. This clonotype was picked up many times. Its antigen remains unidentified. The material sequenced was blood, either unsorted or a sorted T cell fraction (not recorded which). This sequence originates from a male donor with ankylosing spondylitis. The rearrangement joins TRBV12-3 or TRBV12-4 to TRBJ1-2, with 8 bases that match TRBD1. In nucleotides, the CDR3 is TGTGCCAGCAGTTCAGACAGGGGCAGTCAATATGGCTACACCTTC. It yields the protein CASSSDRGSQYGYTF.